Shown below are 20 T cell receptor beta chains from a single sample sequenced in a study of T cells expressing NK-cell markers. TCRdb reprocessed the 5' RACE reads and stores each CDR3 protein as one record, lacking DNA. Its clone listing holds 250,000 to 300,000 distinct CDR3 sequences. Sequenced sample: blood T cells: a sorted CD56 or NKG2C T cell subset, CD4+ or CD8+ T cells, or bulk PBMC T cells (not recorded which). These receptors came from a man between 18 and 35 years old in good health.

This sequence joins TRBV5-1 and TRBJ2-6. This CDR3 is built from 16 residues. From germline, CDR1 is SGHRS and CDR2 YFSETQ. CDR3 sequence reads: CASSLALGSGANVLTF.

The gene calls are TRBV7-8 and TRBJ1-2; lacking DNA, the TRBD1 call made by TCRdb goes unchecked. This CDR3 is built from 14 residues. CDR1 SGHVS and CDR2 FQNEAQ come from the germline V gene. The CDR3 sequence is CASSLGDRGYGYTF.

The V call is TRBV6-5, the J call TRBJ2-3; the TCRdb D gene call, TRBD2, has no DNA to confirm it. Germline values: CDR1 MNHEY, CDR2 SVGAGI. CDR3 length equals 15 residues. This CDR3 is CASSLGLAGLDTQYF.

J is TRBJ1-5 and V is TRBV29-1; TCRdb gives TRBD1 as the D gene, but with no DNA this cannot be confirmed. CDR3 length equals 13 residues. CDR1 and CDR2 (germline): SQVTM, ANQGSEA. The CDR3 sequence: CSVETGRGEPQHF. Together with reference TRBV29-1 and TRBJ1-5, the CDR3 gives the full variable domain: SAVISQKPSRDICQRGTSLTIQCQVDSQVTMMFWYRQQPGQSLTLIATANQGSEATYESGFVIDKFPISRPNLTFSTLTVSNMSPEDSSIYLCSVETGRGEPQHFGDGTRLSIL.

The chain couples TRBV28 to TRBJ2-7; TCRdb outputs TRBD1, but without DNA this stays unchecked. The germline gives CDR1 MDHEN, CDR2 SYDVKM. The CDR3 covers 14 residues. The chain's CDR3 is CASSFGQFNYEQYF.

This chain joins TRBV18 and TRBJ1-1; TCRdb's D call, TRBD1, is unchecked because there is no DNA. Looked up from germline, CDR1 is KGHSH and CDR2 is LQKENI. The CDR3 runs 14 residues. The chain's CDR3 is CASSPPGQNTEAFF.

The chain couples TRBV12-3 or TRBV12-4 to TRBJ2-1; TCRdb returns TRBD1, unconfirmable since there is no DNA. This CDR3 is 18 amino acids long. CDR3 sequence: CASSLWGERSYSYNEQFF.

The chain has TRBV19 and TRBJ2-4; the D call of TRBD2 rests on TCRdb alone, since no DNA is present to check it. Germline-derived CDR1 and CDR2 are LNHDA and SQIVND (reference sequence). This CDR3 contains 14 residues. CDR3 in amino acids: CASSATSGRNIQYF.

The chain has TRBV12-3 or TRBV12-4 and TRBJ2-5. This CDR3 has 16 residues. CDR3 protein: CASSPFSHRNQETQYF.

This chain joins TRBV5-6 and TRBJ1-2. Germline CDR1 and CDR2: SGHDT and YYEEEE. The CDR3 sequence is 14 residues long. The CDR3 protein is CASSPGRSRYGYTF.

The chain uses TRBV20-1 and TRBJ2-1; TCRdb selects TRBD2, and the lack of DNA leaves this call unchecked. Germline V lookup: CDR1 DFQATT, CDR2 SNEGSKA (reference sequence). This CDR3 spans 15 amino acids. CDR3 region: CSARERGGGHNEQFF.

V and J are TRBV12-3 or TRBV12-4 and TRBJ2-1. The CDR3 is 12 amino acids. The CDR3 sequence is CASSLRWGEQFF.

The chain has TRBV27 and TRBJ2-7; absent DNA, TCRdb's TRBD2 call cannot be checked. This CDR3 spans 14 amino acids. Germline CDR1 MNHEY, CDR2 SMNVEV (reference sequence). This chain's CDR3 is CASSLLAGASEQYF.

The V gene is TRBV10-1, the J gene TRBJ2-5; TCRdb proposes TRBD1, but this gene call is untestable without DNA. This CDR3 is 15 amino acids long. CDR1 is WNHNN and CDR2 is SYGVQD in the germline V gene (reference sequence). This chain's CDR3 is CASSESGPGMETQYF.

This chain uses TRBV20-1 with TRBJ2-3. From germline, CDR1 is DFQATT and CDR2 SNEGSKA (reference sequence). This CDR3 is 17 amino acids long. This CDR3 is CSARDRLRGYSTDTQYF.

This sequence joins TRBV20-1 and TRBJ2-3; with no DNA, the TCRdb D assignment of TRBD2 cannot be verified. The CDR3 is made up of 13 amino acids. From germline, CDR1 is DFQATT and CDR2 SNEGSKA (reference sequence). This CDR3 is CSAHNSGGDTQYF.

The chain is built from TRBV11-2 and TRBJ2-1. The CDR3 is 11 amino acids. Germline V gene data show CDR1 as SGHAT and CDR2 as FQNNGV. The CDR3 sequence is CASSLEAEQFF.

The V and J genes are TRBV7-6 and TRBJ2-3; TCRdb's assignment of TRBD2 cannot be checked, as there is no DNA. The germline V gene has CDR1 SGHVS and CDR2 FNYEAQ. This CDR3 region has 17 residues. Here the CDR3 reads CASSQLSGTKAADTQYF.

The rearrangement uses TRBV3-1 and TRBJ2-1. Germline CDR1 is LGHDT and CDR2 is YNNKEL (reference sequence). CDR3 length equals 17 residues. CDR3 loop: CASSLRVRITSYNEQFF.

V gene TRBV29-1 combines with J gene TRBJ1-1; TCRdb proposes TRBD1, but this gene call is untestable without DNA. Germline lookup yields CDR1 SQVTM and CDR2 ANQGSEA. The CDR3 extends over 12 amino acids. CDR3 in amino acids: CSGRQGDAEAFF.